The 25 T cell receptor beta chains given below trace back to one sample, sequenced in a study of human T cells and chemical hapten exposure. TCRdb itself ran the RACE reads through MiXCR, one entry per CDR3 protein. The sample includes approximately 340,000 distinct CDR3 sequences, 5.5% to 8% of them seen just once. Noted time point: patch test 1, 2 weeks after DPC sensitization. Specified treatment: therapeutic diphenylcyclopropenone sensitization with weekly scalp DPC. This sample comprised whole blood, obtained in connection with sensitization to the hapten diphenylcyclopropenone (DPC). The receptors were gathered from a woman aged 18-29 years with alopecia areata. Some clones in this sample may be carry-over from other donors' samples.

There are a few counts of this clonotype. The genes are TRBV12-3 or TRBV12-4 and TRBJ1-2, with D possibly TRBD1 on 5 matching bases. Trimming left V 1 base short and J 5 bases short, with 17 bases between. The CDR3 sequence is 16 residues long. The CDR3 spells CASSLVRASFQYGYTF. CDR3 bases: TGTGCCAGCAGTTTAGTCAGGGCGTCATTTCAATATGGCTACACCTTC.

Only a few counts were recorded for this clonotype. The chain uses TRBV5-5 and TRBJ1-4; maybe TRBD1 (6 bases). Germline CDR1 SGHKS, CDR2 YYEKEE (reference sequence). The CDR3 extends over 12 amino acids. Deletions cut 4 bases from V and 10 bases from J, with 11 bases between. CDR3 nucleotides: TGTGCCAGCAGCCGAATAGGGGGAAAACTGTTTTTT. It specifies CASSRIGGKLFF.

The chain is built from TRBV20-1 and TRBJ1-1; no firm D call. This CDR3 region has 12 residues. The V and J ends lost 7 bases and 0 bases respectively, with 9 bases between them. CDR1 and CDR2 (germline): DFQATT, SNEGSKA (reference sequence). CDR3 coding DNA: TGCAGTGGACAACACGTGAACACTGAAGCTTTCTTT. Its protein is CSGQHVNTEAFF.

This clonotype has only a few counts. The chain combines TRBV28 with TRBJ2-7; 9 bases are shared with TRBD1. CDR1 MDHEN and CDR2 SYDVKM come from the germline V gene. Trimming at V came to 0 bases and at J to 1 base, leaving 1 base not matched to a gene. The CDR3 extends over 15 amino acids. CDR3 residues: CASSLWGTGSYEQYF. In DNA form, the CDR3 reads TGTGCCAGCAGTTTATGGGGGACAGGGTCCTACGAGCAGTACTTC.

The chain uses TRBV2 and TRBJ2-7; D remains unclear. The germline V and J ends were trimmed by 2 bases and 6 bases, with 11 bases remaining between them. Germline V gene data show CDR1 as SNHLY and CDR2 as FYNNEI. The CDR3 loop spans 13 amino acids. The CDR3 reads CASSESPLGEQYF. CDR3 nucleotide sequence: TGTGCCAGCAGTGAAAGTCCTCTCGGCGAGCAGTACTTC.

The rearrangement joins TRBV6-5 to TRBJ1-2, with D possibly TRBD1 on 6 matching bases. Germline loops: CDR1 MNHEY, CDR2 SVGAGI. V was shortened by 6 bases and J by 4 bases, with 15 bases between the two germline ends. The CDR3 runs 14 residues. CDR3 nucleotides: TGTGCCAGCAGACAGGGCCAGGGTTCCTATGGCTACACCTTC. This translates into CASRQGQGSYGYTF.

This clonotype came up a few times. CDR3 nucleotides: TGTGCCAGCAGCTACGGGACAGGTGGGAGGCAAGAGACCCAGTACTTC. Translated, it gives CASSYGTGGRQETQYF. The chain links TRBV7-2 to TRBJ2-5; the match to TRBD1 covers 8 bases. This CDR3 is built from 16 residues. The germline V gene encodes CDR1 SGHTA and CDR2 FQGNSA. J gave up 2 bases and V 4 bases, and 9 bases lay outside the gene matches.

This chain connects TRBV20-1 to TRBJ2-5, with TRBD1 identical over 8 bases. This CDR3 comprises 17 residues. Germline V gene data show CDR1 as DFQATT and CDR2 as SNEGSKA (reference sequence). The CDR3 region has the DNA TGCAGGGCCCTTGGACAGGGCCCTCCCGGGATGGGGGAGACCCAGTACTTC. Protein sequence: CRALGQGPPGMGETQYF.

The chain joins TRBV27 to TRBJ2-3; 7 nucleotides agree with TRBD1. V dropped 3 bases and J dropped 2; count of bases not matched to a gene: 5. Germline loops: CDR1 MNHEY, CDR2 SMNVEV (reference sequence). The CDR3 runs to 15 residues. CDR3 nucleotide sequence: TGTGCCAGCAGTTTCTTAGGACAGGTCACAGATACGCAGTATTTT. As protein: CASSFLGQVTDTQYF.

This sequence joins TRBV10-3 and TRBJ2-3, with 7 bases matching TRBD2. V trimming: 7 bases; J trimming: 2 bases; junction bases outside the gene matches: 9. Germline CDR1 reads ENHRY; CDR2 reads SYGVKD. The CDR3 has 15 amino acids. The CDR3 bases are TGTGCCATCACCACTGGACTAGGAGTCACAGATACGCAGTATTTT. Protein: CAITTGLGVTDTQYF.

This clonotype was seen more than once but under ten times. J is TRBJ1-6 and V is TRBV3-1; D is ambiguous. V dropped 4 bases and J dropped 0 bases, with 7 bases sitting between them. Germline V gene data show CDR1 as LGHDT and CDR2 as YNNKEL (reference sequence). This CDR3 contains 15 residues. The CDR3 nucleotides read TGTGCCAGCAGCCCGACCAGCTCCTATAATTCACCCCTCCACTTT. Encoded protein: CASSPTSSYNSPLHF.

This clonotype came up a few times. CDR3 in DNA: TGTGCCAGCACGGACAGACCTTATAGCAATCAGCCCCAGCATTTT. It yields the protein CASTDRPYSNQPQHF. The J gene is TRBJ1-5, the V gene TRBV5-5; D perhaps matches TRBD1 (6 bases). Between the trimmed V and J ends, which lost 6 bases and 0 bases, there was a span of 13 bases. Per the germline V gene, CDR1 is SGHKS and CDR2 is YYEKEE (reference sequence). The CDR3 extends over 15 amino acids.

The V and J genes are TRBV12-3 or TRBV12-4 and TRBJ1-1; a possible D gene is TRBD1 (6 bases). V lost 7 bases to trimming and J lost 4 bases, with 16 bases between them. The CDR3 covers 14 residues. The CDR3 loop is CASTEWGATTEAFF. CDR3 DNA sequence: TGTGCCAGCACCGAGTGGGGGGCCACCACTGAAGCTTTCTTT.

The chain carries TRBV28 and TRBJ1-4; 12 bases are shared with TRBD1. V lost 4 bases and J lost 0; bases outside the gene matches: 3. This CDR3 comprises 17 residues. The germline CDR1 and CDR2 sequences are MDHEN and SYDVKM. The DNA of the CDR3 is TGTGCCAGCAGTTCGGGACAGGGGGCCTCAACTAATGAAAAACTGTTTTTT. Translated: CASSSGQGASTNEKLFF.

This clonotype has a handful of counts. The V call is TRBV12-3 or TRBV12-4, the J call TRBJ1-5, with D unclear. The ends were cut back, 5 bases at V and 3 bases at J, with 8 bases in the middle. CDR3 size: 13 residues. The CDR3 DNA is TGTGCCAGCAGTAACGGAGACAATCAGCCCCAGCATTTT. Its protein product is CASSNGDNQPQHF.

This clonotype was seen many times. The CDR3 DNA is TGCAGCGCCAGAATAGGACCGGACTCTGGGGCCAACGTCCTGACTTTC. Encoded protein: CSARIGPDSGANVLTF. This chain connects TRBV29-1 to TRBJ2-6; D gene ambiguous. Germline CDR1 is SQVTM and CDR2 is ANQGSEA. This CDR3 is 16 amino acids long. V dropped 7 bases and J dropped 0 bases, with 16 bases sitting between them.

The chain is built from TRBV7-9 and TRBJ1-2, with D perhaps TRBD1 (5 bases). V was pared by 2 bases and J by 3 bases, with 7 bases between. Germline V CDR1 and CDR2: SEHNR, FQNEAQ (reference sequence). This CDR3 has 13 residues. CDR3 sequence: CASSLRQYYGYTF. In DNA, the CDR3 is TGTGCCAGCAGCTTAAGACAGTACTATGGCTACACCTTC. Supplemented by reference TRBV7-9 and TRBJ1-2, the full variable domain reads DTGVSQNPRHKITKRGQNVTFRCDPISEHNRLYWYRQTLGQGPEFLTYFQNEAQLEKSRLLSDRFSAERPKGSFSTLEIQRTEQGDSAMYLCASSLRQYYGYTFGSGTRLTVV.

As DNA, the CDR3 is TGTGCCAGCAGCTTGGCGATCGGATACACTGAAGCTTTCTTT. The encoded protein is CASSLAIGYTEAFF. The V and J genes are TRBV13 and TRBJ1-1; D unresolved. The CDR3 is 14 residues long. V was trimmed by 3 bases and J by 3 bases, leaving 11 bases between them. Germline V gene data show CDR1 as PRHDT and CDR2 as FYEKMQ (reference sequence).

The CDR3 nucleotides are TGTGCCAGCAGTCAACATTACGGGACATCGGCCGGGGAGCTGTTTTTT. This codes for CASSQHYGTSAGELFF. This rearrangement joins TRBV6-2 or TRBV6-3 to TRBJ2-2; TRBD1 is a possible D gene (6 bases). Germline CDR1 MNHEY, CDR2 SVGEGT. The CDR3 runs to 16 residues. Trimming cost V 5 bases and J 6 bases, with 19 bases left between them.

This clonotype occurred many times. The chain couples TRBV6-5 to TRBJ2-3; D is ambiguous. CDR3 length equals 13 residues. Germline V gene data show CDR1 as MNHEY and CDR2 as SVGAGI. With 4 bases removed from V and 1 base from J, the gap between germline ends came to 6 bases. DNA of the CDR3: TGTGCCAGCAGTTGGGTGGGCACAGATACGCAGTATTTT. Amino acids: CASSWVGTDTQYF.

This clonotype was seen more than once but under ten times. This rearrangement joins TRBV27 to TRBJ2-1, with a possible D match to TRBD2 (5 bases). The CDR3 runs 15 residues. The V gene's germline CDR1 is MNHEY and CDR2 SMNVEV (reference sequence). Trimming removed 9 bases at V and 3 bases at J, with 18 bases between. The CDR3: CASWTGVKLYNEQFF. The CDR3 DNA follows: TGTGCCAGTTGGACCGGGGTTAAACTCTACAATGAGCAGTTCTTC.

This clonotype was counted ten times or more. The rearrangement joins TRBV29-1 to TRBJ2-2; a possible D gene is TRBD2 (6 bases). Germline assignment: CDR1 SQVTM and CDR2 ANQGSEA. The CDR3 loop spans 15 amino acids. V lost 6 bases and J 6 bases, leaving 20 bases between the germline ends. CDR3 amino acids: CSVEGAPFKAGELFF. DNA for the CDR3: TGCAGCGTGGAGGGCGCCCCTTTTAAGGCCGGGGAGCTGTTTTTT.

Ten or more counts support this clonotype. The chain couples TRBV6-2 or TRBV6-3 to TRBJ2-1; TRBD2 matches at 12 bases. Unmatched junction bases numbered 4, after V lost 5 bases and J lost 2 bases. The CDR3 consists of 16 residues. Per the germline V gene, CDR1 is MNHEY and CDR2 is SVGEGT. CDR3 loop: CASSTTSGGAYNEQFF. The CDR3 nucleotides read TGTGCCAGCAGTACGACTAGCGGGGGCGCCTACAATGAGCAGTTCTTC.

The chain recombines TRBV6-1 with TRBJ1-5; 7 positions agree with TRBD1. This CDR3 is 16 amino acids long. CDR1 and CDR2 (germline): MNHNS, SASEGT. Trimming removed 5 bases from V and 7 bases from J; junction bases left unmatched: 14. CDR3 nucleotides: TGTGCCAGCAGTCCGCGGGGACAGCCTCCCGGGCAGCCCCAGCATTTT. The encoded protein is CASSPRGQPPGQPQHF.

This chain connects TRBV7-9 to TRBJ1-3; D call uncertain. The V gene lost 2 bases and the J gene lost 0 bases, with 8 bases spanning the gap. This CDR3 comprises 15 residues. CDR1 and CDR2 (germline): SEHNR, FQNEAQ (reference sequence). CDR3 in amino acids: CASSLLTNSGNTIYF. CDR3 DNA sequence: TGTGCCAGCAGCTTACTTACTAACTCTGGAAACACCATATATTTT.